These 13 T cell receptor beta chains originate from one sample sequenced in a study of blood T cell repertoires in COVID-19. The protocol was immunoSEQ multiplex PCR, while the TCRdb copy is restricted to in-frame clones and leaves out a portion. This table has 400,000 to 450,000 clones, approximately 89% appearing once. What was sequenced was peripheral blood. The receptor source for this set is a woman in her thirties or forties with COVID-19, enrolled during active disease.

This chain uses TRBV7-2 with TRBJ1-6, with D maybe TRBD1 (6 bases). CDR1 and CDR2 from the germline V gene are SGHTA and FQGNSA. CDR3 length: 16 amino acids. V lost 3 bases to trimming and J lost 6 bases, with 15 bases between them. In DNA, the CDR3 is TGTGCCAGCAGCTTTCCCCAGGGGCTGAGTAATTCACCCCTCCACTTT. Amino acids: CASSFPQGLSNSPLHF.

J is TRBJ1-1 and V is TRBV11-2, with D possibly matching TRBD1 (6 bases). Germline V gives CDR1 SGHAT, CDR2 FQNNGV. V gave up 5 bases and J gave up 4 bases, with 14 bases separating them. CDR3 length: 14 residues. The CDR3 DNA reads as TGTGCCAGCAGCCAACAGGGTCAGGGCACTGAAGCTTTCTTT. Translated, it gives CASSQQGQGTEAFF.

As concerns this clone: This sample includes further DNA sequences coding for the same CDR3. The CDR3, as DNA: TGTGCCAGCAGCTTAGGGAGGAGCTCCTATAATTCACCCCTCCACTTT. Its protein product is CASSLGRSSYNSPLHF. The chain has TRBV7-2 and TRBJ1-6; no clear D. Trimming left V 1 base short and J 0 bases short, with 7 bases between. Germline CDR1 is SGHTA and CDR2 is FQGNSA. The CDR3 is made up of 16 amino acids. Supplemented by reference TRBV7-2 and TRBJ1-6, the full variable domain reads GAGVSQSPSNKVTEKGKDVELRCDPISGHTALYWYRQSLGQGLEFLIYFQGNSAPDKSGLPSDRFSAERTGGSVSTLTIQRTQQEDSAVYLCASSLGRSSYNSPLHFGNGTRLTVT.

This clone was detected only a few times. The genes are TRBV7-2 and TRBJ1-2, with TRBD1 as a possible D gene (6 bases). The CDR3 is 15 amino acids. Trimming took off 6 bases at V and 4 bases at J, with 18 bases between the two ends. Germline lookup yields CDR1 SGHTA and CDR2 FQGNSA. CDR3 loop: CASSFTGTLSYGYTF. The CDR3 nucleotides read TGTGCCAGCAGTTTCACCGGGACACTCTCCTATGGCTACACCTTC.

CDR3 residues: CASGTIVGGSEAFF. CDR3 in DNA: TGCGCCAGCGGAACAATCGTGGGGGGGTCTGAAGCTTTCTTT. The rearrangement links TRBV5-1 to TRBJ1-1; maybe TRBD1 (5 bases). V lost 7 bases, J lost 6 bases, and 19 bases lay in between. Germline assignment: CDR1 SGHRS and CDR2 YFSETQ. The CDR3 extends over 14 amino acids. Looking up the rest from reference TRBV5-1 and TRBJ1-1 gives the full variable domain: KAGVTQTPRYLIKTRGQQVTLSCSPISGHRSVSWYQQTPGQGLQFLFEYFSETQRNKGNFPGRFSGRQFSNSRSEMNVSTLELGDSALYLCASGTIVGGSEAFFGQGTRLTVV.

This clone was seen a single time. The rearrangement joins TRBV2 to TRBJ2-2; 10 bases map to TRBD2. J gave up 7 bases and V 8 bases, and 10 bases lay outside the gene matches. CDR1 and CDR2 (germline): SNHLY, FYNNEI. CDR3 length: 15 residues. This CDR3 is CASRGLAGEDGELFF. CDR3 nucleotides: TGTGCCAGCCGGGGGCTAGCGGGAGAGGACGGGGAGCTGTTTTTT.

The rearrangement uses TRBV5-6 and TRBJ1-1, with D possibly being TRBD1 (6 bases). The CDR3 length is 15 residues. V gave up 4 bases and J gave up 3 bases, with 16 bases separating them. Germline CDR1 SGHDT, CDR2 YYEEEE. This CDR3 reads CASSTPSGTYTEAFF. The CDR3 nucleotides are TGTGCCAGCAGCACCCCCTCCGGGACATACACTGAAGCTTTCTTT.

The V gene is TRBV5-4, the J gene TRBJ2-7; 12 bases map to TRBD2. The germline V gene has CDR1 SGHNT and CDR2 YYREEE (reference sequence). The CDR3 is made up of 15 amino acids. With 4 bases clipped from V and 9 bases from J, the junction kept 11 bases outside the gene matches. The CDR3 spells CASSQGWTSGNVQYF. The CDR3 DNA is TGTGCCAGCAGCCAAGGATGGACTAGCGGGAATGTGCAGTACTTC.

This CDR3 is CAISESTGEGQPQHF. CDR3 DNA sequence: TGTGCCATCAGTGAGTCGACAGGGGAGGGTCAGCCCCAGCATTTT. The rearrangement uses TRBV10-3 and TRBJ1-5; 8 nucleotides agree with TRBD1. The germline V gene encodes CDR1 ENHRY and CDR2 SYGVKD. V lost 0 bases, J lost 6 bases, and 4 bases stayed unmatched. CDR3 length equals 15 residues.

This clone was observed a handful of times. V is TRBV19 and J is TRBJ2-7; D is undetermined. Trimming cost V 5 bases and J 2 bases, with 7 bases left between them. Germline values: CDR1 LNHDA, CDR2 SQIVND (reference sequence). CDR3 size: 12 residues. CDR3 residues: CASSDGAYEQYF. In DNA form, the CDR3 reads TGTGCCAGTAGTGACGGAGCCTACGAGCAGTACTTC.

The rearrangement joins TRBV30 to TRBJ2-1, with 12 bases identical to TRBD2. This CDR3 is 14 amino acids long. Trimming removed 4 bases from V and 16 bases from J; junction bases left unmatched: 14. The germline CDR1 and CDR2 sequences are GTSNPN and SVGIG (reference sequence). CDR3 DNA: TGTGCCTGGACTTTACTAGCGGGAGGTCAATATTTATTCTTC. As protein: CAWTLLAGGQYLFF.

V is TRBV27 and J is TRBJ2-5; D not certain. The CDR3 is 13 residues long. The germline V and J ends were trimmed by 3 bases and 6 bases, with 11 bases remaining between them. Germline values: CDR1 MNHEY, CDR2 SMNVEV (reference sequence). This CDR3 is CASSLGRSKTQYF. The CDR3 coding sequence is TGTGCCAGCAGTTTGGGCAGGTCCAAGACCCAGTACTTC.

The chain combines TRBV6-6 with TRBJ1-5; no clear D. Germline V gene lookup returns CDR1 MNHNY and CDR2 SVGAGI (reference sequence). CDR3 length: 12 residues. Deletions cut 8 bases from V and 3 bases from J, with 8 bases between. CDR3 DNA: TGTGCCAGCGGTGTAGTCAATCAGCCCCAGCATTTT. Its translation is CASGVVNQPQHF.